By sample share, the clone carrying this T cell receptor beta chain is medium-sized (0.01 to 0.1%). The entry originates in a study of OX40 agonist ivuxolimab in advanced cancers. The repertoire was sequenced with immunoSEQ multiplex PCR; TCRdb's copy has only in-frame clones and lacks some. The table includes about 17,000 clones, roughly 73% detected once. Trimming shortened V by 4 bases and J by 2 bases, and 15 bases separated the two germline ends. CDR1 is MGHRA and CDR2 is YSYEKL in the germline V gene. The CDR3 runs 15 residues. This rearrangement joins TRBV4-1 to TRBJ2-7; unclear D gene. The source is an adult with an advanced solid tumor such as melanoma, head and neck, liver or kidney cancer. The specimen was CD4+ or CD8+ T cells sorted from blood, collected in a trial of the OX40 agonist ivuxolimab. CDR3 amino acids: CASSPQSAPAYEQYF. The CDR3 DNA reads as TGCGCCAGCAGCCCCCAGTCAGCGCCGGCCTACGAGCAGTACTTC.